A selection of T cell receptor beta chains follows, all from one sample in a study of shared clonotypes between healthy human individuals. Clones were sequenced by immunoSEQ multiplex PCR, and TCRdb holds only the in-frame ones, with some missing. The sample records about 1,800,000 clones, about 95% being singletons. Sequencing was performed on naive CD8+ T cells sorted from blood. The receptors shown here come from a man aged 18 to 29 in good health. Each CDR3 is given without its conserved first and last residue. The order of the fields is V gene, J gene, CDR3 protein.

TRBV7-8	TRBJ2-5	ASAEGLAGEGRQETQY
TRBV5-4	TRBJ1-2	ASSLDWRKRPNYGYT
TRBV2	TRBJ2-1	ASSDTTVGSYNEQF
TRBV11-2	TRBJ1-5	ASRAGVGAFNQPQH
TRBV7-9	TRBJ1-1	ASSLFEAF
TRBV10-1	TRBJ2-2	ASSDLAGAHTGELF
TRBV27	TRBJ1-5	ASSDRGQGNQPQH
TRBV30	TRBJ1-6	AWTRNTPLH
TRBV5-6	TRBJ2-1	ASSSQGAFEF
TRBV7-9	TRBJ2-5	ASSDTKQGVQETQY
TRBV7-8	TRBJ2-1	ASSPLAGLVDNEQF
TRBV4-1	TRBJ2-7	ASSQDTLLDLSEQY
TRBV27	TRBJ1-6	ASSPGTGAPLH